This T cell receptor (beta chain) was identified in a study of T cell responses to AZD1222 COVID-19 vaccine. For this clone: The junction departs from germline at one end; a sequencing error may be responsible.

This CDR3 contains 15 residues. The germline gives CDR1 SGHRS, CDR2 YFSETQ. Profiling relied on immunoSEQ multiplex PCR, and the TCRdb table lists in-frame clones only, not all of them. Of tens of thousands of clones in the sample, approximately 80% were seen once. The sequences come from peripheral blood, collected on day 0 of AZD1222 vaccination. This TCR was recovered from an adult in good health. The rearrangement links TRBV5-1 to TRBJ1-2, with 7 nucleotides matching TRBD1. In nucleotides, the CDR3 is TGCGCCAGCAGCTTGGTGGTTAGGACAGGCGCCGAGGACATCTTC. It encodes CASSLVVRTGAEDIF.